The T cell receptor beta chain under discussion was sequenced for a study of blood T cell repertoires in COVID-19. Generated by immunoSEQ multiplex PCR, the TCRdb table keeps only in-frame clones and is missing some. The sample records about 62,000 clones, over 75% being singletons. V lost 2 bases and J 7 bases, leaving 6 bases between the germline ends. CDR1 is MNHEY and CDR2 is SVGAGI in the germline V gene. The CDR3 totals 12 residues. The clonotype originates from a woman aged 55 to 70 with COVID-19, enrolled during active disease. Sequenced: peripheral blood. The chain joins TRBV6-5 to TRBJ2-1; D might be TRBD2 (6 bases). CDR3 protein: CASSYAGNEQFF. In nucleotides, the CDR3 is TGTGCCAGCAGTTACGCGGGGAATGAGCAGTTCTTC.